The 20 T cell receptor beta chains in this list originate from one sample, sequenced in a study of molecular identifiers for immune sequencing clone quantification. Each CDR3 protein gets one entry after TCRdb re-called the PCR reads with MiXCR. This sample has about half a million distinct CDR3 sequences, with 25% found just once. The sequencing sample was made of naive CD8+ T cells from blood, with Jurkat cell RNA spiked in. The subset: FACS-sorted CD8+CD4-CCR7+CD45RA+ naive T cells. The receptor set was obtained from a human donor in good health. Some libraries in this study had Jurkat cell RNA spiked in.

The genes are TRBV28 and TRBJ2-3, with 7 bases aligning to TRBD2. This CDR3 contains 19 residues. The germline CDR1 and CDR2 sequences are MDHEN and SYDVKM. J lost 4 bases, V lost 3 bases, and 19 bases had no gene match. The CDR3 here is CASSLLGLGRGEGADTQYF. As DNA, the CDR3 is TGTGCCAGCAGTTTGCTCGGACTAGGAAGGGGCGAGGGTGCAGATACGCAGTATTTT.

This clonotype appeared many times. The V call is TRBV6-1, the J call TRBJ2-7, with 9 bases identical to TRBD1. The CDR3 is 13 residues long. Per the germline V gene, CDR1 is MNHNS and CDR2 is SASEGT. J lost 2 bases, V lost 9 bases, and 5 bases had no gene match. The CDR3 here is CASSWDRAYEQYF. CDR3 nucleotides: TGTGCCAGTTCCTGGGACAGGGCCTACGAGCAGTACTTC.

This clonotype was found a few times. The chain joins TRBV4-3 to TRBJ1-2; TRBD1 matches at 7 bases. The CDR3 has 16 amino acids. Looked up from germline, CDR1 is LGHNA and CDR2 is YSLEER. The ends lost 0 bases at V and 2 bases at J; junction bases unmatched: 6. Here the CDR3 reads CASSQDKGTANYGYTF. CDR3 coding DNA: TGCGCCAGCAGCCAAGATAAGGGGACAGCAAACTATGGCTACACCTTC.

V gene TRBV7-9 combines with J gene TRBJ2-5, with D perhaps matching TRBD1 or TRBD2 (5 bases each). CDR3 length equals 16 residues. From germline, CDR1 is SEHNR and CDR2 FQNEAQ (reference sequence). V shed 0 bases and J shed 2 bases, with 13 bases lying between them. The CDR3 is CASSLAASRVQETQYF. CDR3 nucleotide sequence: TGTGCCAGCAGCTTAGCAGCTAGCAGGGTGCAAGAGACCCAGTACTTC.

As concerns this clonotype: Germline and junction disagree at one end, which may indicate a read error. The chain has TRBV7-9 and TRBJ1-4; no firm D call. The CDR3 spans 14 residues. Germline V gene data show CDR1 as SEHNR and CDR2 as FQNEAQ (reference sequence). CDR3 DNA sequence: TGTGCCAGCAGCTCCTCGCGCCGGGTGGAAAAACCGTTTTTT. Residues: CASSSSRRVEKPFF.

This clonotype occurred a few times. V gene TRBV20-1 combines with J gene TRBJ1-5; D call uncertain. V dropped 7 bases and J dropped 0 bases, with 10 bases sitting between them. The CDR3 sequence is 13 residues long. CDR1 and CDR2 from the germline V gene are DFQATT and SNEGSKA (reference sequence). DNA for the CDR3: TGCAGTGTAGGGATATATAGCAATCAGCCCCAGCATTTT. This translates into CSVGIYSNQPQHF.

The sample holds a few counts of this clonotype. J is TRBJ2-7 and V is TRBV12-3 or TRBV12-4; D ambiguous. Trimming removed 4 bases from V and 3 bases from J, with 10 bases in between. This CDR3 has 13 amino acids. DNA of the CDR3: TGTGCCAGCAGTTCCGGACGGTACTACGAGCAGTACTTC. Translated, it gives CASSSGRYYEQYF.

In its sample, this clonotype was seen a few times. The J gene is TRBJ1-1, the V gene TRBV5-1, with a weak D call TRBD1 (5 bases). V shed 0 bases and J shed 1 base, with 10 bases lying between them. The germline CDR1 and CDR2 sequences are SGHRS and YFSETQ. This CDR3 is 15 amino acids long. The CDR3 sequence: CASSLGTTGNTEAFF. CDR3 sequence (DNA): TGCGCCAGCAGCTTGGGGACAACGGGGAACACTGAAGCTTTCTTT.

Of note for this clonotype: The junction differs from germline at one of its ends, possibly a read error. This rearrangement joins TRBV4-1 to TRBJ2-1; 10 bases map to TRBD2. The CDR3 covers 15 residues. CDR1 MGHRA and CDR2 YSYEKL come from the germline V gene. DNA for the CDR3: TGCGCCAGCAGCTACACTAGCGGGAATCTAGGTGAGCAGTCCTTC. Translated, it gives CASSYTSGNLGEQSF.

With respect to this clonotype: A read error may explain this, as a much larger clone is one base away. This chain joins TRBV7-2 and TRBJ2-1; D not resolved. CDR1 is SGHTA, CDR2 FQGNSA, per germline. This CDR3 is built from 17 residues. The CDR3 DNA reads as TGTGGCAGCAGCTGGGGTCTAAAGGCTACCAGCTACAATGAGCAGTTCTTC. Translated: CGSSWGLKATSYNEQFF.

There are a few counts of this clonotype. V gene TRBV24-1 combines with J gene TRBJ2-7; D gene uncertain. The germline V gene has CDR1 KGHDR and CDR2 SFDVKD. Trimming shortened V by 3 bases and J by 4 bases, and 9 bases separated the two germline ends. This CDR3 has 13 residues. The CDR3 bases are TGTGCCACCAGTGATCCTGACGTTTACGAGCAGTACTTC. Translating gives CATSDPDVYEQYF.

This clonotype came up many times. The chain carries TRBV20-1 and TRBJ2-1, with D uncertain. The CDR3 covers 14 residues. CDR1 and CDR2 from the germline V gene are DFQATT and SNEGSKA (reference sequence). The germline V and J ends were trimmed by 3 bases and 0 bases, with 9 bases remaining between them. The CDR3 region has the DNA TGCAGTGCTAGTAAGGTCCTCTCCTACAATGAGCAGTTCTTC. Residues: CSASKVLSYNEQFF.

As concerns this clonotype: A much larger clone is a single base away; this may be a read error. V usage is TRBV13 and J usage is TRBJ2-3; 11 bases line up with TRBD2. Germline V gene sequence: CDR1 PRHDT, CDR2 FYEKMQ (reference sequence). The junction had 8 bases not matched to a gene; V was cut back by 5 bases and J by 4 bases. The CDR3 is 16 residues long. CDR3 in DNA: TGTGCCAGCAGCCCCCCCCTAGCGGGAGGACCAGATACGCAGTATTTT. Translation gives CASSPPLAGGPDTQYF.

The V gene is TRBV4-2, the J gene TRBJ2-7; 11 bases match TRBD1. The CDR3 sequence is 18 residues long. J was trimmed by 5 bases and V by 3 bases; bases with no gene match: 15. Germline V lookup: CDR1 LGHNA, CDR2 YNFKEQ. The CDR3 nucleotides are TGTGCCAGCAGCCAGGTGTACGGGACAGGGGGATTGATCGACGAGCAGTACTTC. As protein: CASSQVYGTGGLIDEQYF.

The chain carries TRBV4-1 and TRBJ1-4; D gene uncertain. Deletions cut 4 bases from V and 6 bases from J, with 12 bases between. The CDR3 is 14 residues long. The germline V gene has CDR1 MGHRA and CDR2 YSYEKL. CDR3 sequence: CASSPSFGDEKLFF. The DNA of the CDR3 is TGCGCCAGCAGCCCAAGTTTCGGGGATGAAAAACTGTTTTTT.

The CDR3 coding sequence is TGTGCCTGGTCCGGGGGTGAAAAACTGTTTTTT. It translates to CAWSGGEKLFF. The V and J genes are TRBV30 and TRBJ1-4, with TRBD1 as a possible D gene (5 bases). The V end lost 5 bases, the J end lost 7 bases, and 8 bases lay between the germline ends. Per germline, CDR1 GTSNPN and CDR2 SVGIG (reference sequence). The CDR3 has 11 residues.

The chain combines TRBV19 with TRBJ1-5; no definite D call. The CDR3 is made up of 13 amino acids. The germline V gene encodes CDR1 LNHDA and CDR2 SQIVND (reference sequence). V lost 9 bases, J lost 1 base, and 10 bases lay in between. The CDR3 loop is CASRMGSNQPQHF. CDR3 DNA: TGTGCCAGCCGCATGGGGAGCAATCAGCCCCAGCATTTT.

This clonotype was seen repeatedly, ten times or more. The rearrangement links TRBV28 to TRBJ2-3; 10 positions match TRBD2. The CDR3 spans 17 residues. Germline V gene lookup returns CDR1 MDHEN and CDR2 SYDVKM. J gave up 0 bases and V 3 bases, and 6 bases lay outside the gene matches. The CDR3 reads CASSFALAGTSTDTQYF. The DNA for the CDR3 is TGTGCCAGCAGTTTTGCACTAGCGGGAACGAGCACAGATACGCAGTATTTT.

Points on this clonotype: One end of the junction fails to match germline, which may point to a read error. This chain's CDR3 is CASSFPDERFF. CDR3 nucleotide sequence: TGTGCCAGCAGTTTTCCGGATGAGCGGTTCTTC. The chain uses TRBV6-2 or TRBV6-3 and TRBJ2-1, with D unresolved. CDR3 length: 11 amino acids. Germline loops: CDR1 MNHEY, CDR2 SVGEGT.

This chain joins TRBV4-2 and TRBJ2-7, with D possibly TRBD1 on 6 matching bases. The CDR3 is made up of 14 amino acids. The V gene lost 3 bases and the J gene lost 6 bases, with 15 bases spanning the gap. Germline loops: CDR1 LGHNA, CDR2 YNFKEQ. The CDR3 coding sequence is TGTGCCAGCAGCCAGGGGGCCTCCCTTGGCGAGCAGTACTTC. It translates to CASSQGASLGEQYF.